These 30 T cell receptor beta chains originate from one sample sequenced in a study of blood T cell repertoires in COVID-19. Method: immunoSEQ multiplex PCR; TCRdb's copy keeps in-frame clones and lacks some. Among over 100,000 clones listed, roughly nine tenths were seen once. What was sequenced was peripheral blood. These receptor sequences come from a woman in her 70s with COVID-19, enrolled during active disease.

This rearrangement joins TRBV19 to TRBJ1-1; 7 bases are a match to TRBD1. Germline-derived CDR1 and CDR2 are LNHDA and SQIVND (reference sequence). There are 15 residues in the CDR3. J lost 4 bases, V lost 10 bases, and 15 bases had no gene match. The CDR3 DNA sequence: TGTGCCACTACGACCGGGACAGCCGGCTCCACTGAAGCTTTCTTT. Amino acid sequence: CATTTGTAGSTEAFF.

This chain uses TRBV20-1 with TRBJ2-7; D remains ambiguous. This CDR3 has 11 amino acids. Germline assignment: CDR1 DFQATT and CDR2 SNEGSKA (reference sequence). V was clipped by 6 bases and J by 3 bases, with 9 bases between them. This CDR3 reads CSAPDNYEQYF. CDR3 coding DNA: TGCAGTGCCCCCGACAACTACGAGCAGTACTTC.

This chain links TRBV28 with TRBJ2-5; 7 nucleotides match TRBD2. The J segment lost 5 bases and the V segment lost 8 bases, leaving 8 bases of the junction unmatched. Germline CDR1 and CDR2: MDHEN and SYDVKM. This CDR3 has 13 residues. The CDR3: CASGKGREETQYF. The CDR3 DNA sequence: TGTGCCAGCGGGAAGGGGCGGGAGGAGACCCAGTACTTC. Based on the CDR3 plus reference TRBV28 and TRBJ2-5, the full variable domain is DVKVTQSSRYLVKRTGEKVFLECVQDMDHENMFWYRQDPGLGLRLIYFSYDVKMKEKGDIPEGYSVSREKKERFSLILESASTNQTSMYLCASGKGREETQYFGPGTRLLVL.

V and J are TRBV7-9 and TRBJ1-1, with TRBD1 identical over 7 bases. The CDR3 is 15 residues long. Trimming took 4 bases from V and 4 from J; bases not matched to a gene: 9. Germline CDR1 and CDR2: SEHNR and FQNEAQ (reference sequence). The CDR3 DNA reads as TGTGCCAGCAGCTCTTCAGGGGGGTCGGGCACTGAAGCTTTCTTT. The encoded protein is CASSSSGGSGTEAFF.

The chain joins TRBV9 to TRBJ1-1; D ambiguous. Trimming took off 0 bases at V and 1 base at J, with 7 bases between the two ends. There are 14 residues in the CDR3. Germline CDR1 SGDLS, CDR2 YYNGEE. The CDR3 is CASSVGAGNTEAFF. CDR3 DNA sequence: TGTGCCAGCAGCGTAGGTGCGGGGAACACTGAAGCTTTCTTT.

The chain employs TRBV4-1 and TRBJ1-1, with D possibly matching TRBD1 (5 bases). From germline, CDR1 is MGHRA and CDR2 YSYEKL. The V gene lost 7 bases and the J gene lost 3 bases, with 15 bases spanning the gap. This CDR3 comprises 14 residues. The CDR3 is CASNPGGTYTEAFF. DNA of the CDR3: TGCGCCAGCAACCCAGGAGGGACTTACACTGAAGCTTTCTTT.

The chain combines TRBV2 with TRBJ1-2, with 10 bases lining up with TRBD1. Germline V gene sequence: CDR1 SNHLY, CDR2 FYNNEI. The CDR3 has 14 residues. The ends lost 4 bases at V and 5 bases at J; junction bases unmatched: 4. The CDR3: CASSGQGAGYGYTF. In nucleotides, the CDR3 is TGTGCCAGCAGTGGACAGGGGGCTGGATATGGCTACACCTTC.

The chain links TRBV7-9 to TRBJ2-7; 9 nucleotides line up with TRBD1. This CDR3 is built from 14 residues. Germline values: CDR1 SEHNR, CDR2 FQNEAQ (reference sequence). The V segment lost 5 bases and the J segment 5 bases; nucleotides outside the gene matches: 7. The CDR3 sequence is CASSLRQGDDEQYF. The CDR3 DNA is TGTGCCAGCAGCCTCAGACAGGGGGACGACGAGCAGTACTTC.

The chain couples TRBV5-1 to TRBJ1-1; D might be TRBD1 (6 bases). CDR1 SGHRS and CDR2 YFSETQ come from the germline V gene. CDR3 size: 16 residues. V was cut by 5 bases and J by 1 base, with 18 bases left in between. Here the CDR3 reads CASRPTGIQENTEAFF. The DNA of the CDR3 is TGCGCCAGCAGGCCGACAGGTATCCAGGAGAACACTGAAGCTTTCTTT.

The chain combines TRBV28 with TRBJ2-1; weak D call: TRBD1 (6 bases). From germline, CDR1 is MDHEN and CDR2 SYDVKM. The CDR3 loop spans 12 amino acids. CDR3 region: CVTQDLGGEQFF. The CDR3 nucleotides read TGTGTCACACAGGATTTAGGGGGTGAGCAGTTCTTC.

The gene calls are TRBV5-1 and TRBJ2-5; tentative D call: TRBD1 (6 bases). This CDR3 has 15 residues. Per the germline V gene, CDR1 is SGHRS and CDR2 is YFSETQ. Trimming left V 3 bases short and J 4 bases short, with 16 bases between. DNA of the CDR3: TGCGCCAGCAGCTCGCCACAGGGAGTCGGAGAGACCCAGTACTTC. Translated, it gives CASSSPQGVGETQYF.

This clone appeared once. CDR3 region: CASSPGRRRSPLHF. Written as DNA, the CDR3 is TGCGCCAGCAGTCCGGGCAGGAGGCGGTCACCCCTCCACTTT. The chain combines TRBV23-1 with TRBJ1-6; D ambiguous. TRBV23-1 is noted as an ORF with a role that remains uncertain. Trimming removed 4 bases from V and 10 bases from J, with 14 bases in between. The CDR3 loop spans 14 amino acids.

In its sample, this clone was seen many times. The chain combines TRBV7-9 with TRBJ1-1; D perhaps matches TRBD1 (6 bases). V lost 0 bases and J lost 4, with 9 bases in between. The CDR3 runs 14 residues. Germline CDR1 SEHNR, CDR2 FQNEAQ (reference sequence). The CDR3: CASSLAEGGTEAFF. The DNA for the CDR3 is TGTGCCAGCAGCTTAGCGGAAGGGGGCACTGAAGCTTTCTTT.

This clone was observed a single time. The chain carries TRBV9 and TRBJ1-1, with TRBD1 matching 7 bases. V shed 3 bases, J shed 3 bases, and the junction held 5 bases outside the gene matches. Germline-derived CDR1 and CDR2 are SGDLS and YYNGEE. This CDR3 is built from 14 residues. CDR3 DNA: TGTGCCAGCAGCGCCAGGGACAGCTACACTGAAGCTTTCTTT. Translation: CASSARDSYTEAFF.

The gene calls are TRBV15 and TRBJ2-5; possibly TRBD1 for D (5 bases). The CDR3 sequence is 15 residues long. CDR1 and CDR2 from the germline V gene are LNHNV and YYDKDF (reference sequence). V gave up 1 base and J gave up 5 bases, with 14 bases separating them. The CDR3 DNA reads TGTGCCACCAGCAGAGTTGCAGGCGCAGGGGAGACCCAGTACTTC. This sequence encodes CATSRVAGAGETQYF.

The V and J genes are TRBV11-2 and TRBJ2-3, with 14 bases lining up with TRBD2. V trimming: 8 bases; J trimming: 7 bases; junction bases outside the gene matches: 11. The CDR3 runs to 16 residues. CDR1 and CDR2 (germline): SGHAT, FQNNGV. In nucleotides, the CDR3 is TGTGCCAGCCGGAGACTAGCGGGGGGGCTGCTAAATACGCAGTATTTT. Amino acid sequence: CASRRLAGGLLNTQYF.

The V call is TRBV29-1, the J call TRBJ2-3; D remains unclear. The CDR3 contains 13 residues. CDR1 is SQVTM, CDR2 ANQGSEA, per germline. V was trimmed by 3 bases and J by 4 bases, leaving 11 bases between them. The CDR3 region is CSVEPGLADTQYF. DNA of the CDR3: TGCAGCGTTGAGCCAGGTTTGGCAGATACGCAGTATTTT.

This chain connects TRBV10-2 to TRBJ2-7, with 9 bases identical to TRBD1. Germline CDR1 WSHSY, CDR2 SAAADI. There are 16 residues in the CDR3. The J segment lost 0 bases and the V segment lost 10 bases, leaving 13 bases of the junction unmatched. CDR3 DNA: TGCGCCACCCAGATCCCTGGGACAGGGAGCTCCTACGAGCAGTACTTC. It specifies CATQIPGTGSSYEQYF.

This clone was picked up one time. The chain employs TRBV30 and TRBJ1-2; 8 bases are a match to TRBD1. V lost 3 bases and J lost 8; bases outside the gene matches: 8. The CDR3 covers 13 residues. Germline assignment: CDR1 GTSNPN and CDR2 SVGIG (reference sequence). The CDR3 bases are TGTGCCTGGAGACTGGGGGACAGGACCGGCTACACCTTC. Amino acids: CAWRLGDRTGYTF.

The chain links TRBV4-1 to TRBJ2-7, with 9 bases lining up with TRBD1. After removal of 4 bases from V and 0 bases from J, the junction contained 7 bases not matched to a gene. This CDR3 contains 16 residues. Per germline, CDR1 MGHRA and CDR2 YSYEKL. CDR3 sequence: CASSPSGTGSSYEQYF. The DNA for the CDR3 is TGCGCCAGCAGCCCATCCGGGACAGGGAGCTCCTACGAGCAGTACTTC.

Here the CDR3 DNA reads TGTGCCAGCAGTTCCGCGGCCCACTCTGGAAACACCATATATTTT. This gives the protein CASSSAAHSGNTIYF. The gene calls are TRBV28 and TRBJ1-3; D gene unclear. The CDR3 runs to 15 residues. V lost 4 bases to trimming and J lost 0 bases, with 10 bases between them. Germline assignment: CDR1 MDHEN and CDR2 SYDVKM.

The CDR3 is CASKFGQGGTPLHF. The DNA for the CDR3 is TGTGCCAGCAAGTTCGGACAGGGAGGTACACCCCTCCACTTT. The chain carries TRBV3-1 (or the pseudogene TRBV3-2) and TRBJ1-6; TRBD1 matches 8 bases. The CDR3 is made up of 14 amino acids. CDR1 is LGHDT and CDR2 is YNNKEL in the germline V gene (reference sequence). The J segment lost 11 bases and the V segment lost 7 bases, leaving 10 bases of the junction unmatched.

This chain uses TRBV11-2 with TRBJ2-3, with D perhaps TRBD1 (5 bases). V lost 1 base, J lost 0 bases, and 11 bases lay in between. The CDR3 length is 16 residues. Germline loops: CDR1 SGHAT, CDR2 FQNNGV. Written as DNA, the CDR3 is TGTGCCAGCAGCTTAGCGCTGCCAGGGAGCACAGATACGCAGTATTTT. Translation gives CASSLALPGSTDTQYF.

The chain combines TRBV4-1 with TRBJ1-4; tentative D call: TRBD1 (5 bases). CDR1 and CDR2 (germline): MGHRA, YSYEKL. The length of the CDR3 is 17 residues. Trimming cost V 0 bases and J 5 bases, with 16 bases left between them. This CDR3 is CASSQDQIGGGNEKLFF. DNA for the CDR3: TGCGCCAGCAGCCAAGACCAGATTGGGGGGGGGAATGAAAAACTGTTTTTT.

The chain links TRBV5-1 to TRBJ2-3; the D is unclear. Looked up from germline, CDR1 is SGHRS and CDR2 is YFSETQ. The CDR3 spans 13 residues. The V end was cut by 1 base, the J end by 2 bases, with 5 bases between. As DNA, the CDR3 is TGCGCCAGCAGCTTGCAGTTCACAGATACGCAGTATTTT. This gives the protein CASSLQFTDTQYF.

This clone showed up just once. This chain links TRBV2 with TRBJ2-3; tentatively, D is TRBD1 (6 bases). CDR1 is SNHLY, CDR2 FYNNEI, per germline. This CDR3 region has 14 residues. V was clipped by 4 bases and J by 4 bases, with 12 bases between them. The CDR3 loop is CASSANRDPDTQYF. The CDR3 DNA sequence: TGTGCCAGCAGTGCCAACAGGGACCCAGATACGCAGTATTTT.

V and J are TRBV28 and TRBJ1-5; D perhaps matches TRBD1 (5 bases). The CDR3 covers 15 residues. V lost 7 bases and J lost 2, with 15 bases in between. The germline V gene has CDR1 MDHEN and CDR2 SYDVKM. The CDR3 here is CASILRRGGNQPQHF. CDR3 coding DNA: TGTGCCAGCATCCTCCGGAGGGGCGGCAATCAGCCCCAGCATTTT.

The CDR3 DNA reads TGTGCCAGTACCCCGACAGGGGGTTACACTGAAGCTTTCTTT. Amino acid sequence: CASTPTGGYTEAFF. The chain carries TRBV19 and TRBJ1-1, with 9 bases identical to TRBD1. CDR1 and CDR2 from the germline V gene are LNHDA and SQIVND (reference sequence). V lost 7 bases to trimming and J lost 3 bases; unmatched junction nucleotides: 6. CDR3 length: 14 amino acids. Drawing the rest from reference TRBV19 and TRBJ1-1, the complete variable domain is DGGITQSPKYLFRKEGQNVTLSCEQNLNHDAMYWYRQDPGQGLRLIYYSQIVNDFQKGDIAEGYSVSREKKESFPLTVTSAQKNPTAFYLCASTPTGGYTEAFFGQGTRLTVV.

This clone was seen just once. V and J are TRBV28 and TRBJ2-1; D not resolved. This CDR3 has 14 residues. The germline CDR1 and CDR2 sequences are MDHEN and SYDVKM. The V and J ends lost 1 base and 4 bases respectively, with 8 bases between them. The CDR3 sequence is CASSLLDSYNEQFF. For the CDR3, the DNA is TGTGCCAGCAGTTTATTAGACTCTTACAATGAGCAGTTCTTC.

The rearrangement joins TRBV14 to TRBJ1-3; D not resolved. The CDR3 is 16 amino acids. Germline V CDR1 and CDR2: SGHDN, FVKESK. V was trimmed by 1 base and J by 0 bases, leaving 10 bases between them. This CDR3 reads CASSQAGFYSGNTIYF. DNA for the CDR3: TGTGCCAGCAGCCAAGCGGGGTTTTACTCTGGAAACACCATATATTTT.